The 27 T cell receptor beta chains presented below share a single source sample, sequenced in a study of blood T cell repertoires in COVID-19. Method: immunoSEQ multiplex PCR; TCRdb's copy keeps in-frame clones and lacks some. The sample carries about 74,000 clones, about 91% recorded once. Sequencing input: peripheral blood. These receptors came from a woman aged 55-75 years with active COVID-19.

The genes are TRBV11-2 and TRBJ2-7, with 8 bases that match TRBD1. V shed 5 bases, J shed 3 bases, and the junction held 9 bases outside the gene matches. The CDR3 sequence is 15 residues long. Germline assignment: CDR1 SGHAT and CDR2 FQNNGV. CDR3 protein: CASSRHGQGNYEQYF. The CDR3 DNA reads TGTGCCAGCAGCCGACACGGACAGGGTAACTACGAGCAGTACTTC.

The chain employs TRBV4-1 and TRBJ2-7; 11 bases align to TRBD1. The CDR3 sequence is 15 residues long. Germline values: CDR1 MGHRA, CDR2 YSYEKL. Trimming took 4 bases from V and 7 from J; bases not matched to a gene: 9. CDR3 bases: TGCGCCAGCAGCCCCACCGGGACAGGGGGTTTTGAGCAGTACTTC. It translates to CASSPTGTGGFEQYF.

The CDR3 reads CASTTRQGTEAFF. The DNA of the CDR3 is TGTGCCAGCACCACTAGACAGGGGACGGAAGCTTTCTTT. The chain employs TRBV6-6 and TRBJ1-1; TRBD1 aligns across 8 bases. J lost 8 bases, V lost 7 bases, and 9 bases had no gene match. The CDR3 has 13 amino acids. Per the germline V gene, CDR1 is MNHNY and CDR2 is SVGAGI (reference sequence).

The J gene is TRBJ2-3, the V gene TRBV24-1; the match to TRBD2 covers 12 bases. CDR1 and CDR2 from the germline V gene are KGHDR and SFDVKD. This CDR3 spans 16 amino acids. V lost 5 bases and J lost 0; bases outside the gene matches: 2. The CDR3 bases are TGTGCCACCAGTGGCGGACTAGCGGGGAGCACAGATACGCAGTATTTT. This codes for CATSGGLAGSTDTQYF.

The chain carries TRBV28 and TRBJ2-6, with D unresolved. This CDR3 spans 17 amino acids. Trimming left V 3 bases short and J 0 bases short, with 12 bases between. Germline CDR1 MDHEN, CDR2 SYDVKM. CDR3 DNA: TGTGCCAGCAGTTTGTACAGAACGAGCTCTGGGGCCAACGTCCTGACTTTC. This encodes CASSLYRTSSGANVLTF.

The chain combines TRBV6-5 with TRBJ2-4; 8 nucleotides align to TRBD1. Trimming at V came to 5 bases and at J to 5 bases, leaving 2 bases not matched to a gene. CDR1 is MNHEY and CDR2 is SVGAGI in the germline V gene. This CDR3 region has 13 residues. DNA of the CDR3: TGTGCCAGCAGTACAGGGGGACAAAACATTCAGTACTTC. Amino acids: CASSTGGQNIQYF.

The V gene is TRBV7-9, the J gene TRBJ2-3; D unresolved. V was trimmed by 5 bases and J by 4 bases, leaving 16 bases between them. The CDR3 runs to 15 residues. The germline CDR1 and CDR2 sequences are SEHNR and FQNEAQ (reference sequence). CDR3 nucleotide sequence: TGTGCCAGCAGCCGCAGCAACCTCGCGGCAGATACGCAGTATTTT. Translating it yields CASSRSNLAADTQYF. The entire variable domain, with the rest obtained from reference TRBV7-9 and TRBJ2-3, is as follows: DTGVSQNPRHKITKRGQNVTFRCDPISEHNRLYWYRQTLGQGPEFLTYFQNEAQLEKSRLLSDRFSAERPKGSFSTLEIQRTEQGDSAMYLCASSRSNLAADTQYFGPGTRLTVL.

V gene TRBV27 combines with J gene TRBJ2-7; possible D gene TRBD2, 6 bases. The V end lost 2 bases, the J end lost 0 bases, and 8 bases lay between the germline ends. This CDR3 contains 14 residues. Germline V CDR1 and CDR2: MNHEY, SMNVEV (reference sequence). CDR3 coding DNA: TGTGCCAGCAGTTTAGCGGGAAGCTCCTACGAGCAGTACTTC. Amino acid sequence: CASSLAGSSYEQYF.

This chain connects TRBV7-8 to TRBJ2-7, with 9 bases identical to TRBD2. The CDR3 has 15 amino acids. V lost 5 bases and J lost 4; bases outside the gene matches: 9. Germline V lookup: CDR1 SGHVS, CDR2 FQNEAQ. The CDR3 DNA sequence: TGTGCCAGCAGCGCGGCGGGAGGGCCAAGATACGAGCAGTACTTC. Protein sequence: CASSAAGGPRYEQYF. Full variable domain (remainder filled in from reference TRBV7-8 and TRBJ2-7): GAGVSQSPRYKVAKRGQDVALRCDPISGHVSLFWYQQALGQGPEFLTYFQNEAQLDKSGLPSDRFFAERPEGSVSTLKIQRTQQEDSAVYLCASSAAGGPRYEQYFGPGTRLTVT.

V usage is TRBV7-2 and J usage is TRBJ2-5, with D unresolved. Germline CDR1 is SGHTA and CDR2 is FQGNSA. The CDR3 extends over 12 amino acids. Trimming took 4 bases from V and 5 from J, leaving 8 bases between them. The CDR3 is CASSSNSETQYF. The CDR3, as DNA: TGTGCCAGCAGCTCCAACTCGGAGACCCAGTACTTC.

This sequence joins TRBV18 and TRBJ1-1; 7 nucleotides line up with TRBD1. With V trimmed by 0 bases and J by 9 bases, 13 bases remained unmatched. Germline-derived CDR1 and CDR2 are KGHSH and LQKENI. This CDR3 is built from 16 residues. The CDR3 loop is CASSPPTVLQGGQAFF. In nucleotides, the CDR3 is TGTGCCAGCTCACCACCTACCGTACTCCAGGGGGGCCAAGCTTTCTTT.

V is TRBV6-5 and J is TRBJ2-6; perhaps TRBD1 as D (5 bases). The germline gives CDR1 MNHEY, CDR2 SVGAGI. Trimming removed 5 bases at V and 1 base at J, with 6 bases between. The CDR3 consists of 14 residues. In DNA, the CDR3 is TGTGCCAGCAGTAGACAGTCTGGGGCCAACGTCCTGACTTTC. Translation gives CASSRQSGANVLTF.

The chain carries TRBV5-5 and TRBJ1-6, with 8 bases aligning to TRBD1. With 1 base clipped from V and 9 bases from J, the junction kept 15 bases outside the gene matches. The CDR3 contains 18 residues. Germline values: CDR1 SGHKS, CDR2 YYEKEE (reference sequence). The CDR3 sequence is CASSLQPGLGQVISPLHF. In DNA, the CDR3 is TGTGCCAGCAGCTTGCAACCTGGCCTGGGACAGGTGATTTCACCCCTCCACTTT.

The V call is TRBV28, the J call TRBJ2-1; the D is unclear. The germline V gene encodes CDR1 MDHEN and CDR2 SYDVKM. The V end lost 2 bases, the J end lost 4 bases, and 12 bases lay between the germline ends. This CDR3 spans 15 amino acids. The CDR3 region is CASSLTAARYNEQFF. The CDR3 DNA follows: TGTGCCAGCAGTTTAACAGCCGCCCGATACAATGAGCAGTTCTTC.

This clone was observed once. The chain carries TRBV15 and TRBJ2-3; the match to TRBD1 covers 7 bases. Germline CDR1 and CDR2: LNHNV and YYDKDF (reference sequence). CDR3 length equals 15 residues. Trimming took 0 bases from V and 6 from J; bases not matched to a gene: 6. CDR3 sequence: CATSRDGTVMDTQYF. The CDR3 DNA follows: TGTGCCACCAGCAGAGATGGGACAGTTATGGATACGCAGTATTTT.

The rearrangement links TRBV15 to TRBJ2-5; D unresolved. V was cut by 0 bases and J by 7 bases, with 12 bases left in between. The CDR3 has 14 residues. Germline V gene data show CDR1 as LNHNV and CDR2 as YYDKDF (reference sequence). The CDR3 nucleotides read TGTGCCACCAGCAGAGAGAGTAGTAAATCGACCCAGTACTTC. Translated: CATSRESSKSTQYF.

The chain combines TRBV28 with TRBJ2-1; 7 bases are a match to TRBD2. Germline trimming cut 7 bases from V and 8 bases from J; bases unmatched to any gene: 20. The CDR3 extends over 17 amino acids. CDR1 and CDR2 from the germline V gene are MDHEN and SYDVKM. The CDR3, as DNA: TGTGCCAGCACTTACCCCCAGGTCGGGTCGGGGAGGGATGAGCAGTTCTTC. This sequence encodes CASTYPQVGSGRDEQFF.

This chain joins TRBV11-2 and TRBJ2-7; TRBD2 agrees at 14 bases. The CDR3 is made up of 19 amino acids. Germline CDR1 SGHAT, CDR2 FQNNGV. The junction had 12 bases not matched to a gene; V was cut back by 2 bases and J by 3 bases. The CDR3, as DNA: TGTGCCAGCAGCTTAAGAGGGGGACTAGCGGGAGAAGTTCTCTACGAGCAGTACTTC. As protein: CASSLRGGLAGEVLYEQYF.

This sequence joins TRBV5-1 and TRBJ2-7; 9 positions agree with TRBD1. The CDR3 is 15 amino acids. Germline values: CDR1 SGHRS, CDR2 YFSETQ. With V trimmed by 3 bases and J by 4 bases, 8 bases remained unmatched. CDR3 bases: TGCGCCAGCAGCTCAGATGGGACAGGGTATTACGAGCAGTACTTC. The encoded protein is CASSSDGTGYYEQYF.

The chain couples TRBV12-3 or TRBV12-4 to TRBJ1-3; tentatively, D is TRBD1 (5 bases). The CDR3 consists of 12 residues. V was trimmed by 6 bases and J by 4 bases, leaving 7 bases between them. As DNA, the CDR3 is TGTGCCAGCAGGGGACTAGGAAACACCATATATTTT. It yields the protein CASRGLGNTIYF.

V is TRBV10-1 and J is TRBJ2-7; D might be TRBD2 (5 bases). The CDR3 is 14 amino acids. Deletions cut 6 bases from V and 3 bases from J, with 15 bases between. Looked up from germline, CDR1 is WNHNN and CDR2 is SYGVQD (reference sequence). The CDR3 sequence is CASRLRDAYYEQYF. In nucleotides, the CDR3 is TGCGCCAGCAGACTCCGGGATGCCTACTACGAGCAGTACTTC.

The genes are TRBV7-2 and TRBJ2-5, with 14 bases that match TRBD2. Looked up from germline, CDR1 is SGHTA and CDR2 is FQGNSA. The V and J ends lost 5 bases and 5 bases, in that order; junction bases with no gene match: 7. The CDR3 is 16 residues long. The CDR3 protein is CASSPMGLAGEETQYF. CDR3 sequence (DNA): TGTGCCAGCAGCCCGATGGGACTAGCGGGAGAGGAGACCCAGTACTTC.

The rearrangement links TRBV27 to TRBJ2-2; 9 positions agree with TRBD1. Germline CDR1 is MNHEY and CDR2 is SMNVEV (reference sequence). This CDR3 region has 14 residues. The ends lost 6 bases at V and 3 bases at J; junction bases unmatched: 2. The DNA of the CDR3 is TGTGCCAGCAGGGACAGGGGATACACCGGGGAGCTGTTTTTT. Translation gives CASRDRGYTGELFF.

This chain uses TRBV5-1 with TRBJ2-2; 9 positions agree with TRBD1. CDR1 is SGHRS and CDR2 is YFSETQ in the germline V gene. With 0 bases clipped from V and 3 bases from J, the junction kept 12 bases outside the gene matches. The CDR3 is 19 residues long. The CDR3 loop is CASSLVHRGLSRDTGELFF. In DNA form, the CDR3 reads TGCGCCAGCAGCTTGGTCCACAGGGGGCTTTCCCGGGACACCGGGGAGCTGTTTTTT.

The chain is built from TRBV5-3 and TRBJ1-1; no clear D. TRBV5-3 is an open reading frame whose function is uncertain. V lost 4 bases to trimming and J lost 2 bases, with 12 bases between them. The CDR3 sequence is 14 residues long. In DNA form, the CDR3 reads TGTGCCAGAAGCCCGGGCGGGGAAAACACTGAAGCTTTCTTT. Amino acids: CARSPGGENTEAFF.

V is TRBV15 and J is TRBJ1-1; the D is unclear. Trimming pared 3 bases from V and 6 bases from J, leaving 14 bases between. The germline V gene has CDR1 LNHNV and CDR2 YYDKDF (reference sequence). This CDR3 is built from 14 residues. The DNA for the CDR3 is TGTGCCACCAGCAGGAGGGCTAAAGACGCTGAAGCTTTCTTT. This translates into CATSRRAKDAEAFF.

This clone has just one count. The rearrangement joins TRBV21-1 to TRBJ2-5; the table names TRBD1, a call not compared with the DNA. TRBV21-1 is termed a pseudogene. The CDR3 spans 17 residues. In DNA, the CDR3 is TGTGCCAGCAGGCGGGGAGACAGGGGCGGTGACCAAGAGACCCAGTACTTC. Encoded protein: CASRRGDRGGDQETQYF.